The 14 T cell receptor beta chains listed next were all sequenced from one sample in a study of vaccination and CD4 T cells after COVID-19. For these receptors, no antigen is known. The assay that was used to sequence DNA from cultured CD4+ T cells was the Oncomine TCR Beta short-read assay. TCRdb itself ran the PCR reads through MiXCR, one entry per CDR3 protein. This table has about 14,000 distinct CDR3 sequences, 30% to 50% appearing once. Treatment meaning: roughly 11-day PBMC culture with coronavirus spike peptide pools or control peptides (ViraFEST assay). Sequencing was performed on CD4+ T cells from blood, cultured in vitro. Every receptor here comes from a human donor who had recovered from COVID-19.

This clonotype was seen a handful of times. V and J are TRBV20-1 and TRBJ1-6, with a tentative D call TRBD1 (5 bases). Germline V gene data show CDR1 as DFQATT and CDR2 as SNEGSKA (reference sequence). Trimming cost V 0 bases and J 11 bases, with 20 bases left between them. This CDR3 spans 16 amino acids. The CDR3 bases are TGCAGTGCTAGAGAAGGCTATTGGGGGACGGGAACACCCCTCCACTTT. Its translation is CSAREGYWGTGTPLHF.

This clonotype was seen a few times. The rearrangement links TRBV7-2 to TRBJ1-5, with TRBD1 identical over 7 bases. Germline V gene lookup returns CDR1 SGHTA and CDR2 FQGNSA. The J segment lost 3 bases and the V segment lost 5 bases, leaving 7 bases of the junction unmatched. CDR3 length: 15 amino acids. In DNA, the CDR3 is TGTGCCAGCAGCAACGGACAGGCCATCAATCAGCCCCAGCATTTT. It specifies CASSNGQAINQPQHF.

The gene calls are TRBV5-4 and TRBJ1-2; D may be TRBD1 (6 bases). Trimming shortened V by 3 bases and J by 3 bases, and 9 bases separated the two germline ends. CDR3 length equals 13 residues. Per the germline V gene, CDR1 is SGHNT and CDR2 is YYREEE (reference sequence). CDR3: CASSWDTYYGYTF. The CDR3 DNA is TGTGCCAGCAGCTGGGACACCTACTATGGCTACACCTTC. Combining the CDR3 with reference TRBV5-4 and TRBJ1-2 gives the whole variable domain ETGVTQSPTHLIKTRGQQVTLRCSSQSGHNTVSWYQQALGQGPQFIFQYYREEENGRGNFPPRFSGLQFPNYSSELNVNALELDDSALYLCASSWDTYYGYTFGSGTRLTVV.

V and J are TRBV20-1 and TRBJ2-5, with TRBD2 as a possible D gene (6 bases). Germline CDR1 DFQATT, CDR2 SNEGSKA (reference sequence). V was pared by 3 bases and J by 4 bases, with 15 bases between. CDR3 size: 14 residues. The CDR3 reads CSASSGAFGETQYF. CDR3 nucleotide sequence: TGCAGTGCTAGTAGCGGAGCCTTCGGAGAGACCCAGTACTTC.

This clonotype is a singleton in its sample. At one boundary the junction diverges from the germline segment, which might be a read error. J is TRBJ2-2 and V is TRBV6-1, with D possibly matching TRBD2 (6 bases). Germline CDR1 MNHNS, CDR2 SASEGT. The CDR3 length is 16 residues. CDR3 in DNA: TGTGCCAGCAGCCCTACCGCCGGGCTAAACACCGGGGGGCTGTTTTTT. Residues: CASSPTAGLNTGGLFF.

This clonotype counts as medium-sized. The chain employs TRBV7-2 and TRBJ1-5, with D tentatively TRBD1 (6 bases). CDR3 length: 16 residues. V was trimmed by 0 bases and J by 2 bases, leaving 11 bases between them. From germline, CDR1 is SGHTA and CDR2 FQGNSA. The CDR3 spells CASSLAGGHGNQPQHF. In nucleotides, the CDR3 is TGTGCCAGCAGCTTAGCGGGGGGGCATGGCAATCAGCCCCAGCATTTT.

The chain uses TRBV6-1 and TRBJ2-7, with 10 bases identical to TRBD1. The length of the CDR3 is 15 residues. Looked up from germline, CDR1 is MNHNS and CDR2 is SASEGT. V lost 1 base to trimming and J lost 2 bases; unmatched junction nucleotides: 2. CDR3 sequence: CASSEEGTGAYEQYF. The DNA of the CDR3 is TGTGCCAGCAGTGAAGAGGGGACAGGGGCCTACGAGCAGTACTTC.

The chain is built from TRBV2 and TRBJ2-1; 12 nucleotides match TRBD2. Germline lookup yields CDR1 SNHLY and CDR2 FYNNEI. The CDR3 runs to 15 residues. The trim removed 3 bases at V and 6 bases at J, leaving 3 bases unmatched. CDR3 loop: CASSESSGRANEQFF. The CDR3 DNA is TGTGCCAGCAGTGAGTCTAGCGGGAGGGCCAATGAGCAGTTCTTC.

The chain carries TRBV28 and TRBJ2-1; 12 bases are a match to TRBD2. This CDR3 has 13 residues. After removal of 7 bases from V and 15 bases from J, the junction contained 10 bases not matched to a gene. Looked up from germline, CDR1 is MDHEN and CDR2 is SYDVKM. CDR3: CASTQLGLAGSFF. As DNA, the CDR3 is TGTGCCAGCACCCAACTAGGACTAGCGGGATCGTTCTTC. Based on the CDR3 plus reference TRBV28 and TRBJ2-1, the full variable domain is DVKVTQSSRYLVKRTGEKVFLECVQDMDHENMFWYRQDPGLGLRLIYFSYDVKMKEKGDIPEGYSVSREKKERFSLILESASTNQTSMYLCASTQLGLAGSFFGPGTRLTVL.

DNA for the CDR3: TGTGCCAGCAGCAACTGGGCGGGAGGCTACGAGCAGTACTTC. Residues: CASSNWAGGYEQYF. This chain uses TRBV21-1 with TRBJ2-7; TRBD2, as called in the table, went unchecked against the DNA. TRBV21-1 is recorded as a pseudogene. The CDR3 has 14 amino acids.

V gene TRBV20-1 combines with J gene TRBJ1-1; 7 bases are shared with TRBD1. The germline V gene encodes CDR1 DFQATT and CDR2 SNEGSKA (reference sequence). CDR3 size: 13 residues. V lost 5 bases and J lost 5; bases outside the gene matches: 8. The CDR3 sequence: CSAPQRQGTEAFF. The CDR3 DNA sequence: TGCAGTGCTCCCCAAAGACAGGGTACTGAAGCTTTCTTT.

The V and J genes are TRBV28 and TRBJ2-7, with D hard to call. Germline V CDR1 and CDR2: MDHEN, SYDVKM. The CDR3 is 16 amino acids. Trimming removed 4 bases at V and 7 bases at J, with 23 bases between. In DNA form, the CDR3 reads TGTGCCAGCAGTTCAAGACGGGCTGTGCCTAAGAGTGAGCAGTACTTC. Residues: CASSSRRAVPKSEQYF.

The chain uses TRBV6-1 and TRBJ2-3; D is perhaps TRBD2 (6 bases). There are 11 residues in the CDR3. The ends were cut back, 6 bases at V and 8 bases at J, with 9 bases in the middle. Germline V CDR1 and CDR2: MNHNS, SASEGT. CDR3 DNA: TGTGCCAGCAGGCGGGAAGTTACGCAGTATTTT. Its protein product is CASRREVTQYF.

This chain joins TRBV5-6 and TRBJ2-5; TRBD1 or TRBD2 may be the D gene (5 bases each). Trimming pared 2 bases from V and 5 bases from J, leaving 13 bases between. The CDR3 loop spans 14 amino acids. Germline values: CDR1 SGHDT, CDR2 YYEEEE. CDR3 bases: TGTGCCAGCAGCTTTACGGGGCGCGGGGAGACCCAGTACTTC. Translated, it gives CASSFTGRGETQYF.